This is a list of T cell receptor beta chains from one sample in a study of cytomegalovirus exposure and HLA in healthy donors. Sequencing was performed with immunoSEQ multiplex PCR; in TCRdb, only in-frame clones are kept and a portion is missing. The repertoire holds tens of thousands of clones, with under 90% as singletons. Sequenced: PBMCs. These receptors came from a man aged 50-60 years in good health and CMV-seropositive. The CDR3 runs from the conserved cysteine through the conserved F or W. The D gene is left open where the match is weak. Rows give clone size only sometimes, using once, few, many, or a class for an expanded clone.

abundance: few
v_gene: TRBV4-1
d_gene: NA
j_gene: TRBJ1-2
CDR3aa: CASSQDQRPGLYGYTF
CDR3nt: TGCGCCAGCAGCCAAGATCAGAGGCCCGGACTTTATGGCTACACCTTC

abundance: NA
v_gene: TRBV4-1
d_gene: NA
j_gene: TRBJ2-5
CDR3aa: CASSLTQGTQETQYF
CDR3nt: TGCGCCAGCAGCCTCACCCAGGGTACCCAAGAGACCCAGTACTTC

abundance: NA
v_gene: TRBV5-8
d_gene: TRBD1
j_gene: TRBJ2-7
CDR3aa: CASSQGQDRREQYF
CDR3nt: TGTGCCAGCAGCCAGGGACAGGACCGCCGGGAGCAGTACTTC

abundance: few
v_gene: TRBV7-2
d_gene: NA
j_gene: TRBJ1-1
CDR3aa: CASSLPLTVAKAFF
CDR3nt: TGTGCCAGCAGCTTACCCCTGACAGTTGCCAAAGCTTTCTTT

abundance: NA
v_gene: TRBV21-1
d_gene: NA
j_gene: TRBJ2-7
CDR3aa: CASSNLSGRCTYEQYF
CDR3nt: TGTGCCAGCAGCAATCTAAGCGGGAGATGTACCTACGAGCAGTACTTC

abundance: NA
v_gene: TRBV6-1
d_gene: NA
j_gene: TRBJ1-3
CDR3aa: CASSPRQKTIYF
CDR3nt: TGTGCCAGCAGTCCCCGACAGAAAACCATATATTTT

abundance: NA
v_gene: TRBV11-2
d_gene: NA
j_gene: TRBJ2-7
CDR3aa: CASSGGTVREEQYF
CDR3nt: TGTGCCAGCAGCGGAGGGACTGTGAGGGAAGAGCAGTACTTC

abundance: few
v_gene: TRBV5-5
d_gene: NA
j_gene: TRBJ2-3
CDR3aa: CASSRSGGTDTQYF
CDR3nt: TGTGCCAGCAGCCGTAGCGGTGGTACAGATACGCAGTATTTT

abundance: NA
v_gene: TRBV2
d_gene: NA
j_gene: TRBJ1-1
CDR3aa: CASRTRRGAEAFF
CDR3nt: TGTGCCAGCAGAACCCGACGGGGGGCTGAAGCTTTCTTT

abundance: NA
v_gene: TRBV30
d_gene: NA
j_gene: TRBJ1-2
CDR3aa: CAWTGGTYGYTF
CDR3nt: TGTGCCTGGACCGGGGGGACCTATGGCTACACCTTC

abundance: NA
v_gene: TRBV10-2
d_gene: NA
j_gene: TRBJ1-5
CDR3aa: CASSESLTALYQPQHF
CDR3nt: TGCGCCAGCAGTGAGTCGTTGACAGCACTCTATCAGCCCCAGCATTTT

abundance: NA
v_gene: TRBV6-5
d_gene: NA
j_gene: TRBJ2-7
CDR3aa: CASSPRGGTYEQYF
CDR3nt: TGTGCCAGCAGTCCAAGGGGGGGTACCTACGAGCAGTACTTC

abundance: once
v_gene: TRBV7-2
d_gene: NA
j_gene: TRBJ2-7
CDR3aa: CASSPRGQSSYEQYF
CDR3nt: TGTGCCAGCAGCCCACGAGGGCAGTCGTCCTACGAGCAGTACTTC

abundance: NA
v_gene: TRBV6-6
d_gene: TRBD2
j_gene: TRBJ2-1
CDR3aa: CASSYSGRPYNEQFF
CDR3nt: TGTGCCAGCAGTTATAGCGGGAGACCCTACAATGAGCAGTTCTTC

abundance: NA
v_gene: TRBV6-5
d_gene: NA
j_gene: TRBJ1-4
CDR3aa: CATRALRATNEKLFF
CDR3nt: TGTGCCACCAGGGCGTTGAGGGCAACTAATGAAAAACTGTTTTTT

abundance: NA
v_gene: TRBV7-2
d_gene: NA
j_gene: TRBJ2-7
CDR3aa: CASSNRSSYEQYF
CDR3nt: TGTGCCAGCAGTAATAGAAGCTCGTACGAGCAGTACTTC

abundance: NA
v_gene: TRBV19
d_gene: TRBD1
j_gene: TRBJ1-5
CDR3aa: CASRTRDRGNQPQHF
CDR3nt: TGTGCCAGTAGAACCCGGGACAGGGGCAATCAGCCCCAGCATTTT

abundance: NA
v_gene: TRBV5-4
d_gene: TRBD1
j_gene: TRBJ2-2
CDR3aa: CASSSQGVGELFF
CDR3nt: TGTGCCAGCAGCTCACAGGGGGTCGGGGAGCTGTTTTTT

abundance: once
v_gene: TRBV18
d_gene: TRBD1
j_gene: TRBJ1-2
CDR3aa: CASSPSQGAGDYGYTF
CDR3nt: TGTGCCAGCTCACCGTCTCAGGGGGCGGGTGACTATGGCTACACCTTC

abundance: NA
v_gene: TRBV4-1
d_gene: TRBD1
j_gene: TRBJ2-6
CDR3aa: CASTRLGTGGTSGANVLTF
CDR3nt: TGCGCCAGCACAAGGCTTGGGACAGGGGGCACCTCTGGGGCCAACGTCCTGACTTTC

abundance: NA
v_gene: TRBV27
d_gene: TRBD2
j_gene: TRBJ2-7
CDR3aa: CASSSLREVGYEQYF
CDR3nt: TGTGCCAGCAGTTCCCTCCGGGAGGTGGGCTACGAGCAGTACTTC

abundance: NA
v_gene: TRBV7-6
d_gene: TRBD2
j_gene: TRBJ2-1
CDR3aa: CASSYRTSGRERNEQFF
CDR3nt: TGTGCCAGCAGCTACCGGACTAGCGGGAGGGAGAGGAATGAGCAGTTCTTC

abundance: NA
v_gene: TRBV29-1
d_gene: TRBD1
j_gene: TRBJ2-7
CDR3aa: CSALPGQSYEQYF
CDR3nt: TGCAGCGCCCTCCCGGGACAGTCCTACGAGCAGTACTTC

abundance: once
v_gene: TRBV5-1
d_gene: TRBD2
j_gene: TRBJ2-3
CDR3aa: CASSLGSGRVTDTQYF
CDR3nt: TGCGCCAGCAGCTTGGGGTCAGGGAGGGTCACAGATACGCAGTATTTT

abundance: once
v_gene: TRBV6-5
d_gene: TRBD1
j_gene: TRBJ1-1
CDR3aa: CASSPLRDSEAFF
CDR3nt: TGTGCCAGCAGTCCTCTCAGGGACAGTGAAGCTTTCTTT

abundance: NA
v_gene: TRBV7-2
d_gene: NA
j_gene: TRBJ1-2
CDR3aa: CASSTLWEGGGGYTF
CDR3nt: TGTGCCAGCAGCACCCTCTGGGAGGGTGGTGGTGGCTACACCTTC

abundance: NA
v_gene: TRBV7-8
d_gene: NA
j_gene: TRBJ2-7
CDR3aa: CATHGLAYYTYEQYF
CDR3nt: TGTGCCACCCACGGCCTAGCGTATTACACCTACGAGCAGTACTTC

abundance: few
v_gene: TRBV7-2
d_gene: NA
j_gene: TRBJ2-1
CDR3aa: CASSLDTGDNEQFF
CDR3nt: TGTGCCAGCAGCTTAGACACAGGAGACAATGAGCAGTTCTTC

abundance: NA
v_gene: TRBV2
d_gene: NA
j_gene: TRBJ1-3
CDR3aa: CASCGRGGSYSGNTIYF
CDR3nt: TGTGCCAGCTGTGGCAGAGGGGGATCCTACTCTGGAAACACCATATATTTT

abundance: NA
v_gene: TRBV7-6
d_gene: NA
j_gene: TRBJ1-1
CDR3aa: CASSQGMKTEAFF
CDR3nt: TGTGCCAGCAGTCAGGGGATGAAGACTGAAGCTTTCTTT

abundance: once
v_gene: TRBV12-5
d_gene: TRBD2
j_gene: TRBJ2-5
CDR3aa: CASALTSGQETQYF
CDR3nt: TGTGCTAGTGCCCTGACTAGCGGCCAAGAGACCCAGTACTTC

abundance: NA
v_gene: TRBV30
d_gene: NA
j_gene: TRBJ2-3
CDR3aa: CAWGRVSTDTQYF
CDR3nt: TGTGCCTGGGGGAGAGTTAGCACAGATACGCAGTATTTT

abundance: NA
v_gene: TRBV7-9
d_gene: NA
j_gene: TRBJ2-7
CDR3aa: CASSLYISEQYF
CDR3nt: TGTGCCAGCAGCTTGTACATCAGCGAGCAGTACTTC

abundance: NA
v_gene: TRBV30
d_gene: NA
j_gene: TRBJ2-7
CDR3aa: CAWSHPGTMGTTKQYF
CDR3nt: TGTGCCTGGAGCCACCCCGGGACAATGGGGACTACGAAACAGTACTTC

abundance: NA
v_gene: TRBV6-1
d_gene: NA
j_gene: TRBJ1-1
CDR3aa: CASSEDGQRDTEAFF
CDR3nt: TGTGCCAGCAGTGAAGATGGTCAGAGGGACACTGAAGCTTTCTTT

abundance: NA
v_gene: TRBV11-2
d_gene: TRBD2
j_gene: TRBJ2-7
CDR3aa: CASSLRGTSDDEQYF
CDR3nt: TGTGCCAGCAGCTTACGGGGGACTAGCGATGACGAGCAGTACTTC

abundance: large
v_gene: TRBV15
d_gene: NA
j_gene: TRBJ1-2
CDR3aa: CATSRQGRVYGYTF
CDR3nt: TGTGCCACCAGCAGACAGGGGAGGGTCTATGGCTACACCTTC

abundance: NA
v_gene: TRBV6-1
d_gene: NA
j_gene: TRBJ2-7
CDR3aa: CASSPQGNAYEQYF
CDR3nt: TGTGCCAGCAGTCCCCAGGGGAACGCCTACGAGCAGTACTTC

abundance: few
v_gene: TRBV28
d_gene: TRBD1
j_gene: TRBJ1-5
CDR3aa: CATRTGGAGNQPQHF
CDR3nt: TGTGCCACCCGGACAGGGGGCGCGGGCAATCAGCCCCAGCATTTT

abundance: NA
v_gene: TRBV6-5
d_gene: TRBD2
j_gene: TRBJ2-3
CDR3aa: CASSRIGTSGDTQYF
CDR3nt: TGTGCCAGCAGTCGGATAGGGACTAGCGGAGATACGCAGTATTTT

abundance: many
v_gene: TRBV19
d_gene: NA
j_gene: TRBJ2-1
CDR3aa: CASSISSSEQFF
CDR3nt: TGTGCCAGTAGTATTTCTTCCAGTGAGCAGTTCTTC

abundance: NA
v_gene: TRBV10-3
d_gene: NA
j_gene: TRBJ1-2
CDR3aa: CAISEWGQRGNYGYTF
CDR3nt: TGTGCCATCAGTGAGTGGGGCCAGAGGGGGAACTATGGCTACACCTTC

abundance: few
v_gene: TRBV6-5
d_gene: TRBD2
j_gene: TRBJ2-1
CDR3aa: CASSILAGESNEQFF
CDR3nt: TGTGCCAGCAGTATCCTAGCGGGAGAGTCCAATGAGCAGTTCTTC

abundance: NA
v_gene: TRBV19
d_gene: TRBD2
j_gene: TRBJ2-1
CDR3aa: CASSLSSGRGPYNEQFF
CDR3nt: TGTGCCAGTAGTTTGTCTAGCGGGAGGGGCCCCTACAATGAGCAGTTCTTC

abundance: NA
v_gene: TRBV5-1
d_gene: NA
j_gene: TRBJ2-7
CDR3aa: CASSLGGGPEQYF
CDR3nt: TGCGCCAGCAGCCTGGGGGGAGGACCCGAGCAGTACTTC

abundance: NA
v_gene: TRBV11-1
d_gene: TRBD2
j_gene: TRBJ2-3
CDR3aa: CATSTGSGTISTDTQYF
CDR3nt: TGTGCCACCTCGACCGGATCTGGGACTATTAGCACAGATACGCAGTATTTT

abundance: NA
v_gene: TRBV7-3
d_gene: NA
j_gene: TRBJ2-4
CDR3aa: CASSLTRSGNIQYF
CDR3nt: TGTGCCAGCAGCTTAACCAGGTCTGGTAACATTCAGTACTTC

abundance: NA
v_gene: TRBV30
d_gene: NA
j_gene: TRBJ2-2
CDR3aa: CAWSVGPPRAGELFF
CDR3nt: TGTGCCTGGAGTGTGGGTCCTCCGAGGGCCGGGGAGCTGTTTTTT

abundance: few
v_gene: TRBV9
d_gene: TRBD1
j_gene: TRBJ1-5
CDR3aa: CASSASGTGNQPQHF
CDR3nt: TGTGCCAGCAGCGCCTCCGGGACAGGTAATCAGCCCCAGCATTTT

abundance: NA
v_gene: TRBV7-8
d_gene: NA
j_gene: TRBJ2-1
CDR3aa: CASSPITGGGGQGEQFF
CDR3nt: TGTGCCAGCAGCCCCATTACAGGCGGAGGGGGCCAGGGTGAGCAGTTCTTC